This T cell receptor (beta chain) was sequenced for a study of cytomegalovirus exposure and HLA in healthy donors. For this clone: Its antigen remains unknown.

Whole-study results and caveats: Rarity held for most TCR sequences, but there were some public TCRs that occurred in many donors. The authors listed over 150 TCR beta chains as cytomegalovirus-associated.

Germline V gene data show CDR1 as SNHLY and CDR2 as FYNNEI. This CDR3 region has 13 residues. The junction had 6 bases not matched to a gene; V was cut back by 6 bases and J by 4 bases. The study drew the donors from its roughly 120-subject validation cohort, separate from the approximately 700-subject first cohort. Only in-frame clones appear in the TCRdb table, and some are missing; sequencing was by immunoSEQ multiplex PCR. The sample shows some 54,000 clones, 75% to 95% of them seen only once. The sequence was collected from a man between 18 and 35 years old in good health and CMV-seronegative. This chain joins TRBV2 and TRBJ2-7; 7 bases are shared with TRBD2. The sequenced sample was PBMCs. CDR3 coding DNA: TGTGCCAGCAGAGGACTAGTACGGTACGAGCAGTACTTC. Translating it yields CASRGLVRYEQYF.